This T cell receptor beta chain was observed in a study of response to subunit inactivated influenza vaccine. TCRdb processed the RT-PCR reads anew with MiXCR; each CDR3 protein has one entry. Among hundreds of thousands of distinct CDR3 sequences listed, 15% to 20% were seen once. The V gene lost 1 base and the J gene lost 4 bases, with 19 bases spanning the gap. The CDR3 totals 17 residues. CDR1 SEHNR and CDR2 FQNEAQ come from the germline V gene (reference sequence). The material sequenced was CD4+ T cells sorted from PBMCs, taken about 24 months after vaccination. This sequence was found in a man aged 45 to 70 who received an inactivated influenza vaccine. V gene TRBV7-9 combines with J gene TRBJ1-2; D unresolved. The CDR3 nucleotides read TGTGCCAGCAGCTTAGATCCTCTTGGCAAGAGACCCTATGGCTACACCTTC. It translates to CASSLDPLGKRPYGYTF.